This T cell receptor beta chain was retrieved from a study of CXCR3-negative and CXCR3-positive naive CD8 T cells. Notes on the study in general: The level of CXCR3 expression partially decreased after cryopreservation; the majority of assays used fresh PBMCs. Memory cells differed in TRBV-TRBJ usage, but naive CXCR3-negative and CXCR3-positive cells had similar usage.

In the case of this clonotype: What it binds is not known.

It was by 5' RACE with UMI labels that the TRB cDNA libraries were prepared. No DNA is given; TCRdb re-called the 5' RACE reads and lists each CDR3 protein once. The sample table includes about 40,000 distinct CDR3 sequences. Sequencing was done on a sample of memory CD8+ T cells from blood. The receptor comes from a human donor in good health. Some clones in this sample may be carry-over from other donors' samples.

The CDR3: CASSLARAGGVYGYTF. The V and J genes are TRBV7-9 and TRBJ1-2; TCRdb indicates TRBD1, and absent DNA this call remains unverified. Germline assignment: CDR1 SEHNR and CDR2 FQNEAQ (reference sequence). The CDR3 has 16 amino acids.